This TCR beta chain originates from a study of preoperative IRX-2 immunotherapy in early breast cancer. Assay: immunoSEQ multiplex PCR; the TCRdb copy retains only in-frame clones and omits some. The data show about 32,000 clones, roughly four fifths seen once. Treatment described: preoperative locoregional IRX-2 cytokine immunotherapy. Samples came from a phase Ib trial of preoperative locoregional IRX-2 cytokine immunotherapy. The TCR originated in a human donor with breast cancer. Sample: lymph node tissue, taken from a patient treated with IRX-2 immunotherapy.

The CDR3 here is CASHPGGNEQFF. CDR3 bases: TGTGCCAGCCACCCCGGAGGGAATGAGCAGTTCTTC. The chain links TRBV12-5 to TRBJ2-1, with a possible D match to TRBD2 (6 bases). This CDR3 region has 12 residues. Germline CDR1 and CDR2: LGHNT and FRNRAP.